This T cell receptor beta chain was recorded in a study of shared clonotypes between healthy human individuals. The study, taken as a whole, reports: An effect of sequencing depth on clonotype sharing among donors was expected.

Sorted-subset replicate PCR reactions contained about 200 ng DNA, corresponding to approximately 30,000 T cell genomes. Some clones are missing from TCRdb's copy, which holds only in-frame ones; the method was immunoSEQ multiplex PCR. Among 2 million to 2.5 million clones listed, almost 96% were seen once. The germline V gene encodes CDR1 LNHDA and CDR2 SQIVND (reference sequence). V dropped 5 bases and J dropped 0 bases, with 17 bases sitting between them. The CDR3 consists of 17 residues. A remark on this clone: What it recognizes is unknown.

It was into CD45RA+ naive and CD45RA-negative memory subsets that the CD4+ cells were split. This receptor was obtained from a man aged 18 to 29 in good health. V and J are TRBV19 and TRBJ1-3; tentative D call: TRBD1 (6 bases). Sample: naive CD4+ T cells sorted from blood. The sample's subset: CD45RA+ positively selected. The CDR3 DNA is TGTGCCAGTAGTCCTCCTATGGGGGCCCTCTCTGGAAACACCATATATTTT. Translating gives CASSPPMGALSGNTIYF.